The subject of this entry is one TCR beta chain. Its antigen is still unknown. No qualities accompany the bases; no much larger clone lies one base away. The data originate from a study of T-cell memory formation after mild COVID-19 (dated by TCRdb to the early 2020s). About the study as a whole: TCR sequence clusters from the two donors were largely donor specific. In two donors, T-cell clones that expanded and contracted after mild COVID-19 were followed by sequencing TCRalpha and TCRbeta repertoires longitudinally. Two young, previously healthy adult volunteers made up the cohort, one male and one female.

Ficoll-Paque density gradient centrifugation was the method used to isolate PBMCs. The sequencer was an Illumina NovaSeq 6000. TCRalpha and TCRbeta cDNA libraries were constructed by 5'RACE with constant-segment primers, with sample barcodes and unique molecular identifiers being introduced. Trizol reagent was used to extract RNA from every sample. Libraries were amplified in two PCR steps, with a second sample barcode and Illumina TruSeq adapters added in the second step. Sequencing of libraries was performed on an Illumina NovaSeq with 2 x 150 bp paired-end reads. In the original analysis: The reads were demultiplexed and collapsed into UMI-guided consensus sequences using migec v1.2.7. With mixcr v2.1.11, UMI consensuses were aligned to TRA and TRB V and J templates and assembled into clonotypes. A clonotype was counted as expanded or contracted only if both edgeR and NoisET called the change significant, with noise models trained on biological replicates. edgeR calls used a false discovery rate-adjusted p below 0.01 and a log2 fold-change threshold of 1. As an exploratory analysis of dynamics, max-normalized trajectories of the 1000 most abundant clonotypes were examined by PCA with hierarchical clustering. Separately sequenced CD4+ and CD8+ repertoires were used to assign a CD4 or CD8 phenotype to each responding clone. TCRdb passed the public sequencing reads through fastp at Q25 and MiXCR, retaining productive beta sequences. CDR3 protein sequences are deduplicated, and each keeps its most common genes and DNA. It is TCRdb's table, rather than the study itself, that gives the V and J calls and clone size. Present in this sample are hundreds of thousands of distinct CDR3 sequences, around 28% of which were seen just once. The top ten clones comprise roughly 13% of the sample.

The CDR3 measures 12 amino acids from cysteine to phenylalanine. Just the 36-base CDR3 DNA is kept, in frame starting at base 1. The V end loses 2 bases and the J end loses 7 bases, and a stretch of 8 bases separates them. CDR1 and CDR2, looked up from the germline V gene (reference sequence), are SEHNR and FQNEAQ. Overall study results and their limits: Contracting CD4+ clones appeared mostly in the CM and EM memory subsets, whereas CD8+ clones were enriched in EMRA. Clones contracting from day 15 to 85 had balanced CD4/CD8 phenotypes, while a second wave expanding from day 15 to 37 was biased towards CD4+. Only two mild cases were covered in the study, and larger cohorts including severe cases with pre-infection samples were considered necessary. Some responding clones were detected in pre-infection memory, which suggested that pre-existing cross-reactive memory T cells had joined the SARS-CoV-2 response. SARS-CoV-2 specificity was not confirmed for the second-wave clones peaking on day 37.

The material sequenced was PBMCs or a T cell subset sorted from them (not recorded which). This TCR was sampled from an adult woman who had mild COVID-19 (a few samples of this study predate the infection). The sample titles of this study are shuffled in the database, so cell type and time point are left out; the donor was told from shared clones. In this chain, TRBV7-9 is recombined with TRBJ1-1; a tentative D match to TRBD1 spans 5 bases. DNA sequence: TGTGCCAGCAGCTTAAGGGGACTTGAAGCTTTCTTT. It translates as CASSLRGLEAFF.